The entry below gives a single T cell receptor beta chain sequence along with its context. The antigen remains undetermined. The data belong to a study of T cell responses to AZD1222 COVID-19 vaccine. Study-wide results and limits: CD4 TCRs covered the whole spike, strongest at regions 160-218 and 743-854. Nearly half of the spike-specific TCRs reportedly recognize variant regions that carry no mutations. Compared with day 0, the breadth and depth of the Spike-specific TCR repertoire rose significantly after two doses of AZD1222.

Deletions cut 4 bases from V and 0 bases from J, with 7 bases between. Germline V lookup: CDR1 MGHRA, CDR2 YSYEKL. The CDR3 is 14 residues long. TCRdb's copy holds only in-frame clones and misses some; the assay was immunoSEQ multiplex PCR. The top ten hold about 8.5% of the sample, which has around 130,000 clones, 80% to 90% seen once. The TCR sequence derives from an adult in good health. The material sequenced was peripheral blood, taken on day 0 of AZD1222 vaccination. V gene TRBV4-1 combines with J gene TRBJ2-1; a weak D match, TRBD2 (5 bases). The CDR3 DNA sequence: TGCGCCAGCAGCCTAGGGAGCTCCTACAATGAGCAGTTCTTC. Amino acid sequence: CASSLGSSYNEQFF.